This T cell receptor (beta chain) appears in the sequencing data of a study of blood T cell repertoires in COVID-19. About the study: From the United States, Italy and Spain came samples of acute and convalescent COVID-19. PBMCs, B-cell-depleted T cells, or T cells provided the cDNA or gDNA that made up the material.

In the original workflow: Amplifying reference gene primers gave estimates of nucleated cell counts. The data were produced by immunoSEQ multiplex PCR, yet TCRdb's version contains in-frame clones alone and is incomplete. V and J calls plus clone size are reproduced from that table; the DNA served to infer D and trimming. Counted here are roughly 350,000 clones, less than 85% occurring once; the ten biggest clones make up 3% to 4%. This CDR3 is built from 13 residues. Germline CDR1 is SNHLY and CDR2 is FYNNEI. With 6 bases removed from V and 15 bases from J, the gap between germline ends came to 22 bases.

The receptor's source is a woman aged 18-29 years with acute or convalescent COVID-19. The V gene is TRBV2, the J gene TRBJ2-3, with D possibly matching TRBD2 (6 bases). The source material was peripheral blood. CDR3 region: CASSRTAGPWFYF. DNA of the CDR3: TGTGCCAGCAGCCGAACTGCGGGACCCTGGTTTTATTTT.